Below are 8 T cell receptor beta chains sequenced from a single sample in a study of T-cell memory formation after mild COVID-19. MiXCR, run by TCRdb on the 5' RACE reads, gives a single entry per CDR3 protein. The data hold some 150,000 distinct CDR3 sequences, with over 15% observed a single time. The sequenced sample was PBMCs or a T cell subset sorted from them (not recorded which). The receptors shown here come from an adult woman who had mild COVID-19 (a few samples of this study predate the infection). Cell type and time point are not known.

Many counts were recorded for this clonotype. The chain combines TRBV20-1 with TRBJ2-1; D gene uncertain. The germline CDR1 and CDR2 sequences are DFQATT and SNEGSKA (reference sequence). V lost 6 bases to trimming and J lost 2 bases, with 17 bases between them. The CDR3 spans 15 residues. CDR3 DNA: TGCAGTGCCCTAAAGCAGTCTCCCCCCTACAATGAGCAGTTCTTC. This encodes CSALKQSPPYNEQFF.

The rearrangement uses TRBV30 and TRBJ2-5, with TRBD2 matching 7 bases. The V gene's germline CDR1 is GTSNPN and CDR2 SVGIG (reference sequence). This CDR3 is built from 12 residues. The ends lost 4 bases at V and 2 bases at J; junction bases unmatched: 1. CDR3 nucleotide sequence: TGTGCCTGGAATAGCGGGCAAGAGACCCAGTACTTC. This translates into CAWNSGQETQYF.

The table lists this clonotype with a few counts. The chain couples TRBV18 to TRBJ2-7; possible D gene TRBD2, 6 bases. Trimming pared 3 bases from V and 6 bases from J, leaving 18 bases between. Germline V gives CDR1 KGHSH, CDR2 LQKENI. This CDR3 spans 15 amino acids. CDR3 nucleotides: TGTGCCAGCTCACCTGGGGGGTCACGGCTCTTCGAGCAGTACTTC. This gives the protein CASSPGGSRLFEQYF.

This clonotype was seen a handful of times. The gene calls are TRBV5-1 and TRBJ2-3; 7 nucleotides match TRBD2. Germline V gene data show CDR1 as SGHRS and CDR2 as YFSETQ. J gave up 3 bases and V 0 bases, and 10 bases lay outside the gene matches. This CDR3 region has 17 residues. The CDR3 loop reads CASSLASWEGRTDTQYF. Written as DNA, the CDR3 is TGCGCCAGCAGCTTGGCGTCGTGGGAGGGCCGAACAGATACGCAGTATTTT.

The rearrangement links TRBV7-6 to TRBJ2-5, with D perhaps matching TRBD1 or TRBD2 (5 bases each). The CDR3 has 15 amino acids. CDR1 is SGHVS and CDR2 is FNYEAQ in the germline V gene. Trimming left V 8 bases short and J 4 bases short, with 20 bases between. The CDR3 coding sequence is TGTGCCAGCTCAGCGGTCAGGGTTGGGGGAGAGACCCAGTACTTC. Residues: CASSAVRVGGETQYF.

The rearrangement uses TRBV5-4 and TRBJ2-7, with 9 bases fitting TRBD1. Germline V gene sequence: CDR1 SGHNT, CDR2 YYREEE (reference sequence). The CDR3 contains 15 residues. V lost 4 bases and J lost 4; bases outside the gene matches: 9. This CDR3 is CASSREQGAKYEQYF. The CDR3 nucleotides are TGTGCCAGCAGCAGAGAACAGGGGGCTAAGTACGAGCAGTACTTC.

V is TRBV12-3 or TRBV12-4 and J is TRBJ1-4; D gene ambiguous. V shed 5 bases and J shed 11 bases, with 24 bases lying between them. The CDR3 loop spans 16 amino acids. CDR3 nucleotide sequence: TGTGCCAGCAGTCCCCCGGAAGGATTAAGTTTGGGGAAACTGTTTTTT. Protein product: CASSPPEGLSLGKLFF.

This clonotype was recorded a few times. The chain combines TRBV6-2 or TRBV6-3 with TRBJ1-6; D is possibly TRBD1 (5 bases). The CDR3 length is 14 residues. V was trimmed by 0 bases and J by 10 bases, leaving 10 bases between them. CDR1 MNHEY and CDR2 SVGEGT come from the germline V gene. The CDR3 coding sequence is TGTGCCAGCAGTTACTCAGCGGGGGTCTCACCCCTCCACTTT. Its translation is CASSYSAGVSPLHF.